This T cell receptor (beta chain) is drawn from a study of blood T cell repertoires in COVID-19. About the research overall: The origin of the acute and convalescent COVID-19 samples was the United States, Italy and Spain.

V shed 4 bases and J 7 bases; nucleotides not matched to a gene: 5. The V gene's germline CDR1 is KGHSH and CDR2 LQKENI. This CDR3 has 14 residues. Original data processing: Amplification of reference gene primers provided the estimated nucleated cell counts. Generated by immunoSEQ multiplex PCR, the TCRdb table keeps only in-frame clones and is missing some. V and J calls plus clone size are reproduced from that table; the DNA served to infer D and trimming. The data show more than 85,000 clones, with about 91% seen just once and 4.2% held by the top ten. The sample taken for sequencing was peripheral blood. The receptor's source is a man aged 18 to 30 with acute or convalescent COVID-19. V and J are TRBV18 and TRBJ1-4; TRBD1 agrees at 8 bases. The DNA for the CDR3 is TGTGCCAGCTCACAGACAGGGGATGGTGAAAAACTGTTTTTT. Protein: CASSQTGDGEKLFF.